The rows below give T cell receptor beta chains drawn from one sample of a study of T cell responses to AZD1222 COVID-19 vaccine. Only in-frame clones appear in the TCRdb table, and some are missing; sequencing was by immunoSEQ multiplex PCR. The table lists more than 150,000 clones, 70% to 90% of them singletons, with 6.1% in the top ten. This specimen was peripheral blood, taken on day 0 of AZD1222 vaccination. The receptor source for this set is an adult in good health. The CDR3 runs from the conserved cysteine through the conserved F or W. D genes are given only for firm matches. The size field is filled for only some rows; it gives once, few, many or a size class.

J,D,size,V,DNA,CDR3
TRBJ2-4,-,-,TRBV5-1,TGCGCCAGCAGCCCCGGTGAAGGACGCGGAGGCATTCAGTACTTC,CASSPGEGRGGIQYF
TRBJ1-4,-,-,TRBV5-1,TGCGCCAGCAGCTTGGAGGACGGTTATGAAAAACTGTTTTTT,CASSLEDGYEKLFF
TRBJ1-3,-,-,TRBV28,TGTGCCAGCAGTTCCAAGACCGCCATATATTTT,CASSSKTAIYF
TRBJ2-7,-,-,TRBV12-3/TRBV12-4,TGTGCCAGCAGGAACGGGACTGGGCAGTACTTC,CASRNGTGQYF
TRBJ1-1,-,-,TRBV30,TGTGCCTGGAGTGCAGGGTTGAGAACTGAAGCTTTCTTT,CAWSAGLRTEAFF
TRBJ1-2,TRBD1,few,TRBV7-2,TGTGCCAGCAGCTTAGCTCAGGGGGCACGCTATGGCTACACCTTC,CASSLAQGARYGYTF
TRBJ1-1,-,-,TRBV3-1/TRBV3-2,TGTGCCAGCAGCCTTTCCAGGGAGGAAGCTTTCTTT,CASSLSREEAFF
TRBJ1-2,-,-,TRBV28,TGTGCCAGCAGTTTAGCCACCCCCTATGGCTACACCTTC,CASSLATPYGYTF
TRBJ2-3,-,-,TRBV9,TGTGCCAGCAGCGTAGGAGCGTATCCTAGCACAGATACGCAGTATTTT,CASSVGAYPSTDTQYF
TRBJ2-1,-,-,TRBV7-9,TGTGCCAGCAGCTTAGGAGTGGGGGCAGGCTACAATGAGCAGTTCTTC,CASSLGVGAGYNEQFF
TRBJ1-4,-,-,TRBV11-2,TGTGCCAGCAGCTTCCAACTTTTCCCAACAACTAATGAAAAACTGTTTTTT,CASSFQLFPTTNEKLFF
TRBJ1-2,-,-,TRBV7-9,TGTGCCAGCAGCCCAGGGGTTAGTGGCTACACCTTC,CASSPGVSGYTF
TRBJ1-2,TRBD1,few,TRBV28,TGTGCCAGCAGCCCTGCAAACAGGGGCCTCAGACGAGGCTACACCTTC,CASSPANRGLRRGYTF
TRBJ1-4,-,once,TRBV18,TGTGCCAGCTCATTCCGGGCGGATTTAACAACTAATGAAAAACTGTTTTTT,CASSFRADLTTNEKLFF
TRBJ2-5,TRBD1,-,TRBV5-8,TGTGCCAGCAGCCACGGAAAGGGGGCAAGGGAGACCCAGTACTTC,CASSHGKGARETQYF
TRBJ2-1,-,-,TRBV6-5,TGTGCCAGCAGTTACAACAGGGGAGGGAATGAGCAGTTCTTC,CASSYNRGGNEQFF
TRBJ2-1,TRBD1,-,TRBV28,TGTGCCAGCAGCTCCCAGGGGGCACACAATGAGCAGTTCTTC,CASSSQGAHNEQFF
TRBJ1-4,-,-,TRBV29-1,TGCAGCGTTGGGCACGGGTCTGGAGAATCTGAAAAACTGTTTTTT,CSVGHGSGESEKLFF
TRBJ2-4,-,-,TRBV6-6,TGTGCCAGCAGTCCACGGCGGCCCACCCTAGCCAAAAACATTCAGTACTTC,CASSPRRPTLAKNIQYF
TRBJ2-3,-,once,TRBV6-4,TGTGCCAGCAGTGACTCGGGAGGATCCACAGATACGCAGTATTTT,CASSDSGGSTDTQYF
TRBJ1-5,-,-,TRBV12-3/TRBV12-4,TGTGCCAGCAGACTTGAAGGCAATCAGCCCCAGCATTTT,CASRLEGNQPQHF
TRBJ2-1,TRBD2,-,TRBV7-2,TGTGCCAGCAGCCAGGGACTAGCGGACAACAATGAGCAGTTCTTC,CASSQGLADNNEQFF
TRBJ2-7,TRBD1,-,TRBV19,TGTGCCAGTAGAGACAGGGGGCGAGTGGGTTACGAGCAGTACTTC,CASRDRGRVGYEQYF
TRBJ1-2,TRBD1,-,TRBV28,TGTGCCAGTAGGACAGGGACCTATGGCTACACCTTC,CASRTGTYGYTF
TRBJ1-2,-,-,TRBV20-1,TGCAGTGCTATTTCGGGGATCGGCTACACCTTC,CSAISGIGYTF
TRBJ2-3,-,-,TRBV6-5,TGTGCCAGCAGTTACTCGACAGTAGCGGGCACAGATACGCAGTATTTT,CASSYSTVAGTDTQYF
TRBJ1-1,-,-,TRBV7-2,TGTGCCAGCAGCCCCATTCTGGGGGGGGGTGAAGCTTTCTTT,CASSPILGGGEAFF
TRBJ2-7,-,-,TRBV27,TGTGCCAGCAGCCCGCGGCGCTCGACCGACGAGCAGTACTTC,CASSPRRSTDEQYF
TRBJ1-3,-,-,TRBV5-6,TGTGCCAGCAGCTCCAAGGGAGCTGGAAACACCATATATTTT,CASSSKGAGNTIYF
TRBJ1-2,-,-,TRBV28,TGTGCCAGCAGTGAACGTCTAAAAGGAACCTATGGCTACACCTTC,CASSERLKGTYGYTF
TRBJ2-5,-,-,TRBV5-1,TGCGCCAGCAGCTTGGCTCGGCCACCCCGTTCGAGGGAGACCCAGTACTTC,CASSLARPPRSRETQYF
TRBJ1-4,-,-,TRBV9,TGTGCCAGCAGCCCTAGCGGGTCTAATGAAAAACTGTTTTTT,CASSPSGSNEKLFF
TRBJ1-5,-,-,TRBV11-2,TGTGCCAGCAGCTTAGGAGGCGGGGTGGGTCAGCCCCAGCATTTT,CASSLGGGVGQPQHF
TRBJ1-6,TRBD1,-,TRBV25-1,TGTGCCAGCGGGTCCAGGGGGGTAGGAAATTCACCCCTCCACTTT,CASGSRGVGNSPLHF
TRBJ2-7,-,-,TRBV28,TGTGCCAGCAGCTCCAGAAACGAGCAGTACTTC,CASSSRNEQYF
TRBJ1-3,-,once,TRBV7-9,TGTGCCAGCAGCTTAGAAGACAGAGGGGGGAACACCATATATTTT,CASSLEDRGGNTIYF
TRBJ2-7,-,-,TRBV2,TGTGCCAGCAGTGAAGGGGGCTTCCCGGGCGAGCAGTACTTC,CASSEGGFPGEQYF
TRBJ1-1,TRBD1,-,TRBV6-5,TGTGCCAGCAGTTACTCGAAGTCAGGGGGTCTTCCTGTTGCTTTCTTT,CASSYSKSGGLPVAFF
TRBJ2-5,-,-,TRBV7-2,TGTGCCAGCAGCTTAAGGGATGTAGAGACCCAGTACTTC,CASSLRDVETQYF
TRBJ1-5,TRBD1,-,TRBV19,TGTGCCAGTAGTATGGGACAGGGTCCGCAGCCCCAGCATTTT,CASSMGQGPQPQHF
TRBJ2-2,TRBD2,-,TRBV19,TGTGCCAGTAGTATCTTATCGGGAGGGCCCACCGGGGAGCTGTTTTTT,CASSILSGGPTGELFF
TRBJ2-1,TRBD1,-,TRBV6-1,TGTGCCAGCAGTGAAGTAGGGACAGGGAATGAGCAGTTCTTC,CASSEVGTGNEQFF
TRBJ1-6,TRBD1,-,TRBV6-5,TGTGCCAGCAGTTACAGGGGGCAATCACCCCTCCACTTT,CASSYRGQSPLHF
TRBJ1-3,-,-,TRBV19,TGTGCCAGTAGTATACGGATTGGAAACACCATATATTTT,CASSIRIGNTIYF
TRBJ1-3,-,-,TRBV2,TGTGCCAGCAGTGAAGGGGGAGGAAACACCATATATTTT,CASSEGGGNTIYF
TRBJ1-2,TRBD1,-,TRBV6-5,TGTGCCAGCAGCAGGGGGAGTAACTATGGCTACACCTTC,CASSRGSNYGYTF
TRBJ1-3,-,once,TRBV4-1,TGCGCCAGCAGCCAAGTCATCGCAGCTACTGGAAACACCATATATTTT,CASSQVIAATGNTIYF
TRBJ1-5,TRBD1,-,TRBV5-1,TGCGCCAGCAGCAAGGGGGACAGCTCGACTGGGAATCAGCCCCAGCATTTT,CASSKGDSSTGNQPQHF
TRBJ2-7,TRBD2,-,TRBV9,TGTGCCAGCAGCGTAGGGGTACTAGCGGTCGGGGACGAGCAGTACTTC,CASSVGVLAVGDEQYF
TRBJ2-7,-,-,TRBV6-2/TRBV6-3,TGTGCCAGCAGTTCCAATCACGCCTACGAGCAGTACTTC,CASSSNHAYEQYF
TRBJ1-4,TRBD1,-,TRBV5-5,TGTGCCAGCAGCCTAGGGACAGGGCCTAATGAAAAACTGTTTTTT,CASSLGTGPNEKLFF
TRBJ2-5,-,-,TRBV24-1,TGTGCCACCAGTGACCCAAGTCGGGGCGGCGAGACCCAGTACTTC,CATSDPSRGGETQYF
TRBJ1-2,-,-,TRBV28,TGTGCCAGCAGTTCAGCCACCCTGGACTATGGCTACACCTTC,CASSSATLDYGYTF
TRBJ1-5,-,-,TRBV30,TGTGCCTCGGCCACGGGGCCCGGTCAGCCCCAGCATTTT,CASATGPGQPQHF
TRBJ1-2,-,-,TRBV28,TGTGCCAGCAGTTTACAGTATGGCTACACCTTC,CASSLQYGYTF